The clone carrying this T cell receptor (beta chain) was counted only a few times. Together with a sample-barcoded 5' primer, a J-beta primer mix was included in a second PCR lasting about 6 to 12 cycles. Every individual sample yielded 2.5 million or more paired-end reads (each containing CDR3). From the 5' RACE reads, TCRdb called clonotypes with MiXCR, one entry per CDR3 protein. The sample lists approximately 780,000 distinct CDR3 sequences; roughly 25% were seen once. The CDR3 has 12 residues. Germline V lookup: CDR1 SNHLY, CDR2 FYNNEI. V lost 6 bases and J lost 6, with 8 bases in between. The sample comes from a study of blood T cells in healthy people across ages. Separately, the same data were catalogued under a study of T cells of mothers and their children.

The rearrangement joins TRBV2 to TRBJ1-4; a weak D match, TRBD1 (5 bases). The source of this sequence is a boy younger than 18 in good health. Material: blood. CDR3 sequence (DNA): TGTGCCAGCAGATGGGGGGATGAAAAACTGTTTTTT. Translating gives CASRWGDEKLFF.